The 18 T cell receptor beta chains below were found in one sample sequenced in a study of tumor-infiltrating lymphocytes in primary liver carcinoma. TCR beta cDNA was made from 450 to 600 ng total RNA with a constant-region primer. Nested multiplex PCR, run for three rounds with slightly modified ARM-PCR, yielded TCR beta libraries. In the first two PCR rounds, TRBV1-TRBV30 forward primers were paired with a C-beta reverse primer, and each round lasted around 10 cycles. TCRdb used MiXCR to reprocess the multiplex PCR reads, holding one entry per CDR3 protein. The sample shows approximately 310,000 distinct CDR3 sequences, about 62% of them seen only once. The researchers obtained blood RNA from unsorted whole blood and also extracted germline DNA. The sequencing input was peripheral blood. The receptors were sampled from a man aged 40-49 years with primary liver carcinoma and hepatitis B virus infection.

As for this clonotype: Germline and junction disagree at one end, which may indicate a read error. J is TRBJ2-1 and V is TRBV6-2 or TRBV6-3; D is unresolved. The CDR3 consists of 14 residues. Germline V gene data show CDR1 as MNHEY and CDR2 as SVGEGT. The CDR3 nucleotides are TGTGCCAGCAGTTACTCGAACACTTACAATGAGCACTTCTTC. It is translated as CASSYSNTYNEHFF.

Of note for this clonotype: This may arise from a read error, as a much more abundant clone is one base away. CDR3: CARRGLAGVNEQFF. CDR3 in DNA: TGTGCCAGGAGAGGACTAGCGGGAGTTAATGAGCAGTTCTTC. This chain connects TRBV12-3 or TRBV12-4 to TRBJ2-1; 13 bases match TRBD2. CDR3 length: 14 residues. Trimming took 9 bases from V and 7 from J; bases not matched to a gene: 6.

The chain is built from TRBV5-1 and TRBJ1-4; no firm D call. Trimming removed 0 bases at V and 0 bases at J, with 6 bases between. CDR1 SGHRS and CDR2 YFSETQ come from the germline V gene. The CDR3 covers 15 residues. Here the CDR3 DNA reads TGCGCCAGCAGCTTGGGAGTAACAACTAATGAAAAACTGTTTTTT. Translating gives CASSLGVTTNEKLFF.

On this clonotype: A junction end diverges from the germline sequence, so it may reflect a read error. The V and J genes are TRBV11-2 and TRBJ2-3; tentative D call: TRBD2 (5 bases). The CDR3 length is 13 residues. CDR1 is SGHAT and CDR2 is FQNNGV in the germline V gene. This CDR3 reads CASSLEARDTKYF. For the CDR3, the DNA is TGTGCGAGCAGCTTGGAGGCAAGAGATACGAAGTATTTT.

With regard to this clonotype: A much larger clone is a single base away; this may be a read error. The rearrangement links TRBV12-3 or TRBV12-4 to TRBJ2-3, with 8 bases fitting TRBD2. The CDR3 runs to 14 residues. J lost 5 bases, V lost 5 bases, and 6 bases had no gene match. This CDR3 is CASSPRAGGDTQYF. The DNA of the CDR3 is TGTGCCAGCAGTCCCCGGGCGGGGGGAGATACGCAGTATTTT.

CDR3 DNA: TGCGCCAGCAGCCAATATCCAGGGGTCCCCGGGGAGCTGTTTTTT. Translation: CASSQYPGVPGELFF. The rearrangement links TRBV4-1 to TRBJ2-2; D might be TRBD1 (6 bases). Trimming stripped 2 bases from V and 6 bases from J, with 13 bases between. Germline V gene sequence: CDR1 MGHRA, CDR2 YSYEKL. The CDR3 has 15 amino acids.

A word on this clonotype: It may be a read error: a sequence one base away is much more abundant. The rearrangement links TRBV12-3 or TRBV12-4 to TRBJ1-1; a weak D match, TRBD1 (6 bases). The CDR3 loop spans 13 amino acids. The CDR3 DNA reads TGTGCCAACAGTTTCGCAAACAGGGATGAAGCTTTCTTT. Its protein product is CANSFANRDEAFF.

As concerns this clonotype: One base away lies a much larger clone, so this may be a sequencing read error. The chain has TRBV6-2 or TRBV6-3 and TRBJ2-7, with D possibly TRBD1 on 6 matching bases. CDR3 length equals 12 residues. The germline CDR1 and CDR2 sequences are MNHEY and SVGEGT. The CDR3 DNA reads as TGTACCAGCAGGAACAGGGTAGGCGAGCAGTACTTC. It specifies CTSRNRVGEQYF.

V gene TRBV28 combines with J gene TRBJ1-1; D possibly corresponds to TRBD1 (5 bases). Germline-derived CDR1 and CDR2 are MDHEN and SYDVKM. Trimming cost V 11 bases and J 1 base, with 11 bases left between them. This CDR3 contains 12 residues. The DNA for the CDR3 is TGTGCCGCCGGTCAGGGGAACACTGAAGCTTTCTTT. It translates to CAAGQGNTEAFF.

About this clonotype: This may be a read error, as it is one base from a much larger clone. V gene TRBV12-3 or TRBV12-4 combines with J gene TRBJ1-5, with D possibly being TRBD1 (5 bases). CDR3 length: 15 residues. The CDR3 region is CTSREGTHANQPQHF. In DNA form, the CDR3 reads TGTACCAGCAGGGAAGGGACCCATGCCAATCAGCCCCAGCATTTT.

This clonotype was found once. With a much larger clone just one base away, this may be a read error. The chain has TRBV6-5 and TRBJ2-5, with 10 bases aligning to TRBD1. This CDR3 has 18 amino acids. V dropped 1 base and J dropped 2; count of bases not matched to a gene: 10. CDR1 and CDR2 from the germline V gene are MNHEY and SVGAGI. Here the CDR3 DNA reads TGTGCCAGCAGTTACTGGCCTGCGGGACAGGGGCCTCAAGAGACCCAGTACTTC. It codes for CASSYWPAGQGPQETQYF.

The chain combines TRBV12-3 or TRBV12-4 with TRBJ2-7, with 7 bases that match TRBD2. The DNA end favors TRBJ2-1, so the J call may be wrong. CDR3 size: 14 residues. CDR3 protein: CASSLYGRHDEQFF. The CDR3 bases are TGTGCCAGCAGTTTGTACGGGAGGCACGACGAGCAGTTCTTC.

As concerns this clonotype: A much larger clone lies a single base off, so this may be a read error. The rearrangement joins TRBV6-5 to TRBJ2-1; 7 bases match TRBD1. This CDR3 spans 13 amino acids. In germline, CDR1 is MNHEY, CDR2 SVGAGI. The CDR3 protein is CANSLAGGNEQFF. In nucleotides, the CDR3 is TGTGCCAACAGTTTGGCAGGGGGTAATGAGCAGTTCTTC.

The CDR3 DNA reads as TGTGCCATCAGCCCACAGGGTAGAACTGAAGCTTTCTTT. Protein: CAISPQGRTEAFF. The V call is TRBV10-3, the J call TRBJ1-1, with D possibly matching TRBD1 (6 bases). The CDR3 has 13 amino acids. Per germline, CDR1 ENHRY and CDR2 SYGVKD. The V end lost 6 bases, the J end lost 5 bases, and 13 bases lay between the germline ends.

V and J are TRBV14 and TRBJ2-1; D possibly corresponds to TRBD2 (6 bases). Germline V gene lookup returns CDR1 SGHDN and CDR2 FVKESK. V was cut by 3 bases and J by 7 bases, with 19 bases left in between. The CDR3 runs 16 residues. CDR3 bases: TGTGCCAGCAGCCAGGCTAGTGGGAGGATTTTTAATGAGCAGTTCTTC. Its translation: CASSQASGRIFNEQFF.

This rearrangement joins TRBV5-6 to TRBJ2-3; TRBD2 aligns across 7 bases. Losses at the gene ends were 7 bases for V and 2 bases for J; bases not matched to a gene: 7. Germline V gene lookup returns CDR1 SGHDT and CDR2 YYEEEE. This CDR3 is built from 14 residues. CDR3 in amino acids: CASGPGLNTDTQYF. In DNA, the CDR3 is TGTGCCAGCGGACCGGGACTAAACACAGATACGCAGTATTTT.

Details on this clonotype: The CDR3 end shows no conserved phenylalanine or tryptophan, and so a read error is likely. The rearrangement uses TRBV28 and TRBJ2-3; D is possibly TRBD1 (5 bases). The length of the CDR3 is 14 residues. The germline CDR1 and CDR2 sequences are MDHEN and SYDVKM. CDR3 region: CVSSKTVLRDTQYS. The DNA for the CDR3 is TGTGTCAGCTCTAAGACAGTGCTGAGAGATACGCAGTATTCT.

A word on this clonotype: This clone may be a read error of a much larger clone one base away. The chain is built from TRBV6-5 and TRBJ2-3, with D maybe TRBD2 (6 bases). This CDR3 has 15 amino acids. The ends were cut back, 6 bases at V and 2 bases at J, with 15 bases in the middle. Germline CDR1 MNHEY, CDR2 SVGAGI. CDR3: CASRASERPTDTQYF. CDR3 DNA: TGTGCCAGCAGGGCTAGCGAGAGACCCACAGATACGCAGTATTTT.